This is a list of T cell receptor beta chains from one sample in a study of neurological immune-mediated disorders. TCRdb itself ran the 5' RACE reads through MiXCR, one entry per CDR3 protein. Here the sample spans 43,000 or so distinct CDR3 sequences, less than 15% being singletons. The material sequenced was PBMCs. The receptors come from a man under 40 in good health. The conserved cysteine and the conserved F or W are not part of the CDR3 here. The D gene is left open where the match is weak. A row's size may be missing; if present it is once, few, many or a size class.

j_gene: TRBJ1-1; v_gene: TRBV7-2; d_gene: NA; abundance: many; CDR3aa: ASSLQTVMNTEAF
j_gene: TRBJ1-2; v_gene: TRBV6-1; d_gene: TRBD1; abundance: NA; CDR3aa: VSSALRDRGHVA
j_gene: TRBJ2-5; v_gene: TRBV5-1; d_gene: NA; abundance: medium-sized; CDR3aa: ASSLEHVLPQETQY
j_gene: TRBJ2-5; v_gene: TRBV5-1; d_gene: TRBD2; abundance: many; CDR3aa: ASSSGLAGVGETQY
j_gene: TRBJ2-7; v_gene: TRBV27; d_gene: TRBD2; abundance: many; CDR3aa: ASSFRGGREEQY
j_gene: TRBJ2-1; v_gene: TRBV27; d_gene: NA; abundance: many; CDR3aa: ASRGLRPADEQF
j_gene: TRBJ1-1; v_gene: TRBV18; d_gene: TRBD1; abundance: NA; CDR3aa: ASSPQDRGGTEAF
j_gene: TRBJ2-7; v_gene: TRBV28; d_gene: NA; abundance: NA; CDR3aa: ASSDRGTSIYDQY
j_gene: TRBJ1-2; v_gene: TRBV20-1; d_gene: NA; abundance: few; CDR3aa: SARVPGANGYT
j_gene: TRBJ2-1; v_gene: TRBV5-1; d_gene: TRBD2; abundance: NA; CDR3aa: ASSLGSSGAYNEQF
j_gene: TRBJ1-5; v_gene: TRBV20-1; d_gene: TRBD1; abundance: many; CDR3aa: SARVRTGRVRDQPQH
j_gene: TRBJ2-7; v_gene: TRBV27; d_gene: NA; abundance: many; CDR3aa: ASSPSWPYLYEQY
j_gene: TRBJ2-1; v_gene: TRBV11-2; d_gene: NA; abundance: many; CDR3aa: ASSLAGALNNEQF
j_gene: TRBJ2-5; v_gene: TRBV29-1; d_gene: TRBD1; abundance: many; CDR3aa: SVPGQGQETQY
j_gene: TRBJ1-2; v_gene: TRBV29-1; d_gene: NA; abundance: many; CDR3aa: SVAGERYGYT
j_gene: TRBJ1-2; v_gene: TRBV27; d_gene: NA; abundance: many; CDR3aa: ASSSIAGASYGYT
j_gene: TRBJ1-3; v_gene: TRBV14; d_gene: NA; abundance: many; CDR3aa: ASSLWNTIY
j_gene: TRBJ2-4; v_gene: TRBV6-5; d_gene: TRBD2; abundance: many; CDR3aa: ASSSLAGGENIQY
j_gene: TRBJ2-5; v_gene: TRBV19; d_gene: NA; abundance: NA; CDR3aa: ATDQGGETQY
j_gene: TRBJ2-7; v_gene: TRBV7-6; d_gene: TRBD2; abundance: many; CDR3aa: ASSLARLAVPFEQY
j_gene: TRBJ2-5; v_gene: TRBV5-1; d_gene: TRBD2; abundance: many; CDR3aa: ASSLVAGDTETQY
j_gene: TRBJ2-2; v_gene: TRBV7-9; d_gene: NA; abundance: many; CDR3aa: ASSPRNTGELF